These T cell receptor beta chains were read from a single sample in a study of cytomegalovirus exposure and HLA in healthy donors. Assay used: immunoSEQ multiplex PCR; TCRdb lists only in-frame clones, some missing. This sample has more than 85,000 clones; under 80% occur once, and the top ten carry 5% to 6.5%. Material for sequencing was PBMCs. These receptors all stem from a woman aged 25 to 39 in good health and CMV-seronegative. Each CDR3 is given with its conserved first and last residue. Fields, in order: V gene, clone size, J gene, CDR3 protein. A clone size is listed for some rows: how often the clone was seen (once, few, many), or a class if it is expanded.

v_gene: TRBV5-1
abundance: few
j_gene: TRBJ2-2
CDR3aa: CASSLITGTSISGELFF

v_gene: TRBV14
abundance: once
j_gene: TRBJ2-7
CDR3aa: CASSSGPMGLEQYF

v_gene: TRBV6-5
abundance: once
j_gene: TRBJ1-2
CDR3aa: CATMGGRAPLGYTF

v_gene: TRBV5-4
abundance: -
j_gene: TRBJ2-1
CDR3aa: CASSLTGRVGNEQFF

v_gene: TRBV19
abundance: -
j_gene: TRBJ2-7
CDR3aa: CASSIAGTGDSYEQYF

v_gene: TRBV7-3
abundance: once
j_gene: TRBJ2-2
CDR3aa: CASSPRTGWTGELFF

v_gene: TRBV30
abundance: -
j_gene: TRBJ2-7
CDR3aa: CAWSGTGTSSYEQYF

v_gene: TRBV28
abundance: -
j_gene: TRBJ1-1
CDR3aa: CASSLDRATEAFF

v_gene: TRBV30
abundance: -
j_gene: TRBJ2-2
CDR3aa: CAWIGQREFRTGELFF

v_gene: TRBV10-2
abundance: -
j_gene: TRBJ1-5
CDR3aa: CASSGDRAAAQHF

v_gene: TRBV6-5
abundance: -
j_gene: TRBJ1-2
CDR3aa: CASSYRDRYYGYTF

v_gene: TRBV4-1
abundance: -
j_gene: TRBJ1-6
CDR3aa: CASSQVHPGDRGTYNSPLHF

v_gene: TRBV5-1
abundance: -
j_gene: TRBJ1-2
CDR3aa: CASSPNPTAANYGYTF

v_gene: TRBV27
abundance: -
j_gene: TRBJ2-7
CDR3aa: CASSSGAHEQYF

v_gene: TRBV19
abundance: -
j_gene: TRBJ1-1
CDR3aa: CASSHQGVGTEAFF

v_gene: TRBV2
abundance: -
j_gene: TRBJ2-5
CDR3aa: CASSEETQYF

v_gene: TRBV5-8
abundance: -
j_gene: TRBJ2-5
CDR3aa: CASSLVRTVETQYF

v_gene: TRBV2
abundance: few
j_gene: TRBJ1-5
CDR3aa: CASSVGEGGQPQHF

v_gene: TRBV18
abundance: -
j_gene: TRBJ1-3
CDR3aa: CASSPPGAGGSGNTIYF

v_gene: TRBV10-1
abundance: once
j_gene: TRBJ2-5
CDR3aa: CASSESRGIKETQYF

v_gene: TRBV7-2
abundance: -
j_gene: TRBJ1-2
CDR3aa: CASSLAPGSDGYTF

v_gene: TRBV5-1
abundance: -
j_gene: TRBJ1-2
CDR3aa: CASSSQGVNYGYTF

v_gene: TRBV5-1
abundance: -
j_gene: TRBJ2-3
CDR3aa: CASSLRAGVTDTQYF

v_gene: TRBV7-9
abundance: -
j_gene: TRBJ2-3
CDR3aa: CSSSFNREPSDTQYF

v_gene: TRBV7-2
abundance: few
j_gene: TRBJ1-3
CDR3aa: CASSLGLFSGNTIYF

v_gene: TRBV29-1
abundance: few
j_gene: TRBJ2-7
CDR3aa: CSVAYGTGDEQYF

v_gene: TRBV14
abundance: -
j_gene: TRBJ2-2
CDR3aa: CASSHRGVGELFF

v_gene: TRBV2
abundance: -
j_gene: TRBJ1-2
CDR3aa: CASSELYGYTF

v_gene: TRBV11-2
abundance: -
j_gene: TRBJ2-1
CDR3aa: CASSLVQRGVGEQFF

v_gene: TRBV9
abundance: once
j_gene: TRBJ2-3
CDR3aa: CASSVSRRGTDTQYF

v_gene: TRBV19
abundance: few
j_gene: TRBJ1-5
CDR3aa: CASSIRNQPQHF

v_gene: TRBV5-4
abundance: -
j_gene: TRBJ1-3
CDR3aa: CASSRGQTTGNTIYF

v_gene: TRBV7-2
abundance: -
j_gene: TRBJ1-6
CDR3aa: CASSSPRDRGEYGNSPLHF

v_gene: TRBV27
abundance: -
j_gene: TRBJ2-1
CDR3aa: CASQAGLYNEQFF

v_gene: TRBV6-1
abundance: few
j_gene: TRBJ2-1
CDR3aa: CASFLYNEQFF

v_gene: TRBV28
abundance: few
j_gene: TRBJ1-6
CDR3aa: CASSFRGSPLHF

v_gene: TRBV29-1
abundance: few
j_gene: TRBJ2-7
CDR3aa: CSVEDQNRGYEQYF

v_gene: TRBV10-3
abundance: few
j_gene: TRBJ2-1
CDR3aa: CAIGGTENNEQFF

v_gene: TRBV27
abundance: -
j_gene: TRBJ1-4
CDR3aa: CASSFQGTGGIEKLFF

v_gene: TRBV7-9
abundance: -
j_gene: TRBJ1-4
CDR3aa: CASSLDETGNEKLFF

v_gene: TRBV4-1
abundance: -
j_gene: TRBJ1-5
CDR3aa: CASSHPRGGQPQHF

v_gene: TRBV18
abundance: -
j_gene: TRBJ1-5
CDR3aa: CASSRREGQNQPQHF

v_gene: TRBV6-1
abundance: -
j_gene: TRBJ1-1
CDR3aa: CASREPGQGNTEAFF

v_gene: TRBV5-1
abundance: few
j_gene: TRBJ2-2
CDR3aa: CASSSRLAARGNTGELFF

v_gene: TRBV7-9
abundance: once
j_gene: TRBJ2-3
CDR3aa: CASSLALARGRREVIHF

v_gene: TRBV4-1
abundance: -
j_gene: TRBJ1-1
CDR3aa: CASSRQDGARRTEAFF

v_gene: TRBV5-4
abundance: -
j_gene: TRBJ1-2
CDR3aa: CASSLGGTGSRYGYTF

v_gene: TRBV28
abundance: -
j_gene: TRBJ1-2
CDR3aa: CASFITAANYGYTF

v_gene: TRBV28
abundance: -
j_gene: TRBJ1-2
CDR3aa: CASIGVWGYTF

v_gene: TRBV30
abundance: -
j_gene: TRBJ1-2
CDR3aa: CAWNRIGQAESGYTF

v_gene: TRBV18
abundance: -
j_gene: TRBJ1-3
CDR3aa: CASAMTGSGNTIYF

v_gene: TRBV18
abundance: -
j_gene: TRBJ1-3
CDR3aa: CASSPVTGAGNTIYF

v_gene: TRBV27
abundance: -
j_gene: TRBJ2-7
CDR3aa: CASSLRGSYEQYF

v_gene: TRBV6-1
abundance: few
j_gene: TRBJ1-4
CDR3aa: CASSGARSTNEKLFF

v_gene: TRBV6-5
abundance: -
j_gene: TRBJ2-7
CDR3aa: CASSYSPESGYEQYF